This passage covers 16 T cell receptor beta chains from one sample sequenced in a study of T cells in Graves' hyperthyroidism and ophthalmopathy. TCR beta CDR3 sequences were amplified from RNA transcripts. HTBI primers drove first-round RT-PCR of the TCR CDR3. TCRdb reprocessed the multiplex PCR reads via MiXCR and lists one record per CDR3 protein. The table includes about 640,000 distinct CDR3 sequences, roughly 15% detected once. The sample comprised blood. These receptors all stem from a woman aged 50 to 65 with Graves' ophthalmopathy.

The chain joins TRBV7-2 to TRBJ2-1; D is unclear. Germline V gives CDR1 SGHTA, CDR2 FQGNSA. CDR3 length: 11 residues. V lost 2 bases and J 10 bases, leaving 6 bases between the germline ends. CDR3 coding DNA: TGTGCCAGCAGCTTAAAATACGAGCAGTTCTTC. Its translation: CASSLKYEQFF.

This clonotype was recorded many times. The rearrangement joins TRBV29-1 to TRBJ1-2, with unresolved D. The CDR3 loop spans 13 amino acids. Germline V gene lookup returns CDR1 SQVTM and CDR2 ANQGSEA. V lost 3 bases and J 2 bases, leaving 10 bases between the germline ends. CDR3 in amino acids: CSVDAGPNYGYTF. The CDR3 nucleotides are TGCAGCGTTGATGCAGGACCGAACTATGGCTACACCTTC. Supplemented by reference TRBV29-1 and TRBJ1-2, the full variable domain reads SAVISQKPSRDICQRGTSLTIQCQVDSQVTMMFWYRQQPGQSLTLIATANQGSEATYESGFVIDKFPISRPNLTFSTLTVSNMSPEDSSIYLCSVDAGPNYGYTFGSGTRLTVV.

This clonotype turned up a few times. The chain is built from TRBV24-1 and TRBJ2-6; 8 bases fit TRBD2. CDR1 and CDR2 (germline): KGHDR, SFDVKD. V shed 11 bases and J 0 bases; nucleotides not matched to a gene: 8. The CDR3 is 16 residues long. The CDR3 DNA reads as TGTGCCATCGGGGCGGGAGGACGCTCTGGGGCCAACGTCCTGACTTTC. Translated, it gives CAIGAGGRSGANVLTF.

This clonotype was observed many times. CDR3 coding DNA: TGTGCCAGCAGCCAAACGCCCGCCAGGTCGTATGGCTACACCTTC. Translating gives CASSQTPARSYGYTF. The V and J genes are TRBV3-1 and TRBJ1-2; D remains unclear. This CDR3 has 15 amino acids. Per the germline V gene, CDR1 is LGHDT and CDR2 is YNNKEL (reference sequence). With 2 bases removed from V and 5 bases from J, the gap between germline ends came to 15 bases. The full variable domain, in which reference TRBV3-1 and TRBJ1-2 provide the parts outside the CDR3, is DTAVSQTPKYLVTQMGNDKSIKCEQNLGHDTMYWYKQDSKKFLKIMFSYNNKELIINETVPNRFSPKSPDKAHLNLHINSLELGDSAVYFCASSQTPARSYGYTFGSGTRLTVV.

There are a few counts of this clonotype. This chain connects TRBV7-9 to TRBJ2-3, with 8 bases fitting TRBD2. Germline CDR1 is SEHNR and CDR2 is FQNEAQ (reference sequence). Germline trimming cut 5 bases from V and 4 bases from J; bases unmatched to any gene: 5. The length of the CDR3 is 14 residues. The CDR3 is CASSPRTSPDTQYF. The CDR3 DNA is TGTGCCAGCAGCCCCCGGACTAGCCCAGATACGCAGTATTTT.

The chain links TRBV9 to TRBJ2-1; 9 bases align to TRBD1. Germline lookup yields CDR1 SGDLS and CDR2 YYNGEE. Germline trimming cut 0 bases from V and 6 bases from J; bases unmatched to any gene: 7. The CDR3 has 16 amino acids. The CDR3 nucleotides read TGTGCCAGCAGCGTAGCGGGACAGGGAGTTATCAATGAGCAGTTCTTC. Its protein is CASSVAGQGVINEQFF.

This clonotype has a handful of counts. The rearrangement uses TRBV6-2 or TRBV6-3 and TRBJ2-7; 10 bases fit TRBD2. Per the germline V gene, CDR1 is MNHEY and CDR2 is SVGEGT. This CDR3 spans 15 amino acids. V shed 4 bases, J shed 4 bases, and the junction held 7 bases outside the gene matches. Here the CDR3 DNA reads TGTGCCAGCAGTTCACCTAGCGGGAGTGTATACGAGCAGTACTTC. Its translation: CASSSPSGSVYEQYF.

This clonotype was counted ten times or more. This chain links TRBV6-8 with TRBJ2-7; D uncertain. CDR1 and CDR2 from the germline V gene are MNHGY and SAAAGT. CDR3 length equals 8 residues. V lost 6 bases to trimming and J lost 7 bases, with 1 base between them. The chain's CDR3 is CASREQYF. The DNA for the CDR3 is TGTGCCAGCAGAGAGCAGTACTTC.

The table lists this clonotype with many counts. The J gene is TRBJ1-2, the V gene TRBV12-3 or TRBV12-4, with 7 nucleotides matching TRBD1. V gave up 4 bases and J gave up 8 bases; unmatched junction bases: 4. The CDR3 loop spans 12 amino acids. The CDR3 coding sequence is TGTGCCAGCAGTTCGACAGGGTTCGGCTACACCTTC. Translating gives CASSSTGFGYTF.

This clonotype has at least ten counts. The chain recombines TRBV6-5 with TRBJ2-1; 10 nucleotides line up with TRBD2. Trimming removed 1 base from V and 5 bases from J; junction bases left unmatched: 5. CDR1 and CDR2 from the germline V gene are MNHEY and SVGAGI. This CDR3 has 16 residues. The CDR3 bases are TGTGCCAGCAGTTACTTATTGACTAGCGGGCACAATGAGCAGTTCTTC. It codes for CASSYLLTSGHNEQFF.

This clonotype was seen many times. The chain recombines TRBV5-1 with TRBJ2-5; 10 nucleotides agree with TRBD2. The V segment lost 1 base and the J segment 1 base; nucleotides outside the gene matches: 10. Germline CDR1 reads SGHRS; CDR2 reads YFSETQ. The CDR3 has 18 amino acids. The CDR3 bases are TGCGCCAGCAGCTTGCAGCCCCTAGCGGGAGTTGGCCAAGAGACCCAGTACTTC. Protein product: CASSLQPLAGVGQETQYF.

This clonotype was seen at least ten times. This sequence joins TRBV11-2 and TRBJ2-7, with TRBD2 matching over 13 bases. The CDR3 extends over 18 amino acids. Germline assignment: CDR1 SGHAT and CDR2 FQNNGV. Trimming took 2 bases from V and 4 from J; bases not matched to a gene: 11. The CDR3 spells CASSLIPGLAGELYEQYF. CDR3 in DNA: TGTGCCAGCAGCTTAATTCCCGGACTAGCGGGGGAACTATACGAGCAGTACTTC.

This clonotype has only a few counts. The chain combines TRBV27 with TRBJ1-1; D call uncertain. The length of the CDR3 is 13 residues. Germline V gives CDR1 MNHEY, CDR2 SMNVEV (reference sequence). With 3 bases removed from V and 3 bases from J, the gap between germline ends came to 8 bases. The CDR3 sequence: CASSLLRHTEAFF. CDR3 bases: TGTGCCAGCAGTTTGCTTCGGCACACTGAAGCTTTCTTT.

There are many counts of this clonotype. The chain has TRBV4-1 and TRBJ2-7, with D possibly matching TRBD1 (6 bases). V was trimmed by 1 base and J by 1 base, leaving 8 bases between them. This CDR3 is 14 amino acids long. The germline V gene has CDR1 MGHRA and CDR2 YSYEKL. The CDR3 is CASSQARGSYEQYF. The CDR3 DNA reads as TGCGCCAGCAGCCAAGCTAGGGGGTCCTACGAGCAGTACTTC.

This clonotype was seen at least ten times. The chain carries TRBV7-2 and TRBJ2-7; 9 bases are a match to TRBD2. CDR3 length: 15 amino acids. After removal of 4 bases from V and 7 bases from J, the junction contained 11 bases not matched to a gene. Germline CDR1 is SGHTA and CDR2 is FQGNSA. The chain's CDR3 is CASSWSSGITNEQYF. CDR3 DNA: TGTGCCAGCAGCTGGTCTAGCGGGATCACGAATGAGCAGTACTTC.

The chain uses TRBV18 and TRBJ2-2; D gene ambiguous. Germline V CDR1 and CDR2: KGHSH, LQKENI. The CDR3 sequence is 15 residues long. Trimming stripped 3 bases from V and 6 bases from J, with 14 bases between. Here the CDR3 reads CASSPDVVRAGELFF. The CDR3 region has the DNA TGTGCCAGCTCACCGGACGTCGTAAGGGCCGGGGAGCTGTTTTTT.